The sequence of this TCR beta chain was determined in a study of cytomegalovirus exposure and HLA in healthy donors. Findings of the study overall: Most TCRs appeared rarely, but some public TCRs recurred in many donors.

Notes on this clone: Antigen unknown.

In germline, CDR1 is SQVTM, CDR2 ANQGSEA. The V end was cut by 6 bases, the J end by 9 bases, with 14 bases between. The CDR3 runs to 11 residues. Repertoires were generated with immunoSEQ multiplex PCR, while TCRdb's copy carries only in-frame clones and drops some. In the table there are roughly 43,000 clones, 80% to 95% of which are singletons. Sequencing was performed on PBMCs. The TCR sequence derives from a woman between 18 and 30 years old in good health and CMV-seronegative. V usage is TRBV29-1 and J usage is TRBJ1-2; D is unresolved. The DNA of the CDR3 is TGCAGCGTGACTAGTTCGAGGAGCTACACCTTC. This gives the protein CSVTSSRSYTF.